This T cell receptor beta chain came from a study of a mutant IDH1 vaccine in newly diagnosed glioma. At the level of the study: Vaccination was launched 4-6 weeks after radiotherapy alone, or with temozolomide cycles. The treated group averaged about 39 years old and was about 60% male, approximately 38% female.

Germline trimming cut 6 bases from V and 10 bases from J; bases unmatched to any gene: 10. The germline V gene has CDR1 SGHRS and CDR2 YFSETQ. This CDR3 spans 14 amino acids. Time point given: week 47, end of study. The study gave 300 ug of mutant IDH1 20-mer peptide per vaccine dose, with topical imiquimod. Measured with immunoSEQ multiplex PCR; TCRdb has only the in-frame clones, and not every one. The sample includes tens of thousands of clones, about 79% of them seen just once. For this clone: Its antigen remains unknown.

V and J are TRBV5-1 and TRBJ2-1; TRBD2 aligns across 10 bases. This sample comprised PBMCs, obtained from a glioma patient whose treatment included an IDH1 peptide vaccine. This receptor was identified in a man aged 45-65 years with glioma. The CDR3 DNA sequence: TGCGCCAGCAAAGTAGCGGGGGGCGGTTACGAGCAGTTCTTC. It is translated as CASKVAGGGYEQFF.